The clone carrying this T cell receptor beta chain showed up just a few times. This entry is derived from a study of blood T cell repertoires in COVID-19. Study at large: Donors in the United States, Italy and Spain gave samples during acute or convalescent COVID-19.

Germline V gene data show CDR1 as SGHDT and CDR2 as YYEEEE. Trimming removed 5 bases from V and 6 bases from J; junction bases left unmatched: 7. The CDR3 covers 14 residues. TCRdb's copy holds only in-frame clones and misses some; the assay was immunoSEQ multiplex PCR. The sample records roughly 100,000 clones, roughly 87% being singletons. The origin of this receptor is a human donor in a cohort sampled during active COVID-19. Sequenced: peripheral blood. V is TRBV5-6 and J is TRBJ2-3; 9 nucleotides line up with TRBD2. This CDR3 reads CASSWAGGPDTQYF. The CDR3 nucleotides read TGTGCCAGCAGTTGGGCGGGAGGGCCCGATACGCAGTATTTT.